This T cell receptor (beta chain) was captured in a study of cytomegalovirus exposure and HLA in healthy donors. Study results and caveats: Most subjects had HLA-A and HLA-B alleles reportedly predicted accurately by TCR beta sequences. A later analysis reportedly found that, within productive TCRs, an Asian-associated ancestry cluster had fewer N-insertions than the mean observed across the roughly 670 donors.

This CDR3 has 14 amino acids. V lost 3 bases to trimming and J lost 3 bases; unmatched junction nucleotides: 3. Per germline, CDR1 SNHLY and CDR2 FYNNEI. Comments on this clone: Its target is not known.

The PCR was carried out with 60 Vbeta primers and 13 Jbeta primers. Measured with immunoSEQ multiplex PCR; TCRdb has only the in-frame clones, and not every one. This sample has 150,000 to 200,000 clones; 65% to 75% occur once, and the top ten carry approximately 1.6%. The chain recombines TRBV2 with TRBJ1-2; 8 positions match TRBD1. The sequence was collected from a girl aged 5 to 17 in good health and CMV-seronegative. Sequencing was done on a sample of PBMCs. The DNA for the CDR3 is TGTGCCAGCAGTGAGGCAGGGGGCTACTATGGCTACACCTTC. Residues: CASSEAGGYYGYTF.